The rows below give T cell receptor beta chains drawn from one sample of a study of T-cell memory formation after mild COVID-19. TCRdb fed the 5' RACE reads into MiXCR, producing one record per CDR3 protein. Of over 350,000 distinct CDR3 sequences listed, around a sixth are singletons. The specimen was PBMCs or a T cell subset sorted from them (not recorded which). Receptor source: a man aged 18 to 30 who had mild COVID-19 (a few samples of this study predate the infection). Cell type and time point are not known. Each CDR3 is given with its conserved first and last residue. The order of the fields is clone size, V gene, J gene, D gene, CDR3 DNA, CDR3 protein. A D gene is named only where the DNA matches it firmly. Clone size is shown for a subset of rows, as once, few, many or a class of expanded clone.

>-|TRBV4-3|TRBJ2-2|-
TGCGCCAGCAGCCAAGTGGCGGGTCCCACCGGGGAGCTGTTTTTT
CASSQVAGPTGELFF
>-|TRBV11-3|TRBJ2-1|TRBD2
TGTGCCAGCAGCCTACTAGCGGGGGGGCTGAACAATGAGCAGTTCTTC
CASSLLAGGLNNEQFF
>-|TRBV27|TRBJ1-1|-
TGTGCCAGCAGTCCGCACCACGAAGCTTTCTTT
CASSPHHEAFF
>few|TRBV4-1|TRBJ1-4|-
TGCGCCAGCAGCCCAGCGCAAAAACTGTTTTTT
CASSPAQKLFF
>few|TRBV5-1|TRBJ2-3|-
TGCGCCAGCAGCTTGGCGCAGCTTTCTAGCACAGATACGCAGTATTTT
CASSLAQLSSTDTQYF
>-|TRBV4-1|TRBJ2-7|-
TGCGCCAGCAGCCAAGGTGTGTCCTACGAGCAGTACTTC
CASSQGVSYEQYF
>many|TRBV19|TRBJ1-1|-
TGTGCCAGTTGGTTCGACGCTGAAGCTTTCTTT
CASWFDAEAFF
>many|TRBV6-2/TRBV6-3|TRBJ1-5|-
TGTGCCAGCAGTTACGATTTATCGGGGCAGCCCCAGCATTTT
CASSYDLSGQPQHF
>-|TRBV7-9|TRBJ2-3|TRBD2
TGTGCCAGCAGCTTACTAGCGGGGCCCTCGGATACGCAGTATTTT
CASSLLAGPSDTQYF
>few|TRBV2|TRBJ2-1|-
TGTGCCAGCTGGTCGGGGTACAATGAGCAGTTCTTC
CASWSGYNEQFF
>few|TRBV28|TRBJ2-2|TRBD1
TGTGCCAGCAAACAGGGGAATCCCGGGGAGCTGTTTTTT
CASKQGNPGELFF
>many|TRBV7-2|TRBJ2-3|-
TGTGCCAGCGGCGTCGCGGGGATAGATACGCAGTATTTT
CASGVAGIDTQYF
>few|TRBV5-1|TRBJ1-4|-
TGCGCCAGCAGCGGGCAGGGTATTAATGAAAAACTGTTTTTT
CASSGQGINEKLFF
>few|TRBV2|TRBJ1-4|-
TGTGCCAGTCGGTGGAGCGAAACTAATGAAAAACTGTTTTTT
CASRWSETNEKLFF
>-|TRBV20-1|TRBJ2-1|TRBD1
TGCAGTGCACGCAGGGGGCATATGTACAATGAGCAGTTCTTC
CSARRGHMYNEQFF
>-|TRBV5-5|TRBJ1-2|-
TGTGCCAGCAGCGGTCCCCAGGGGCGGATTGGCTACACCTTC
CASSGPQGRIGYTF
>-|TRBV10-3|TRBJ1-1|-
TGTGCCAGCCGACAGGAGGGGATACCTGAAGCTTTCTTT
CASRQEGIPEAFF
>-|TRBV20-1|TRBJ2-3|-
TGCAGTGCTAGACACGTTGATACGCAGTATTTT
CSARHVDTQYF
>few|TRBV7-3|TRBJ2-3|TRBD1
TGTGCCAGCAACAATACAACCCCGGGACAGGGGGCTCGGTCAGATACGCAGTATTTT
CASNNTTPGQGARSDTQYF
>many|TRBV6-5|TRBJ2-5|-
TGTGCCAGCAGTTCCCCTCCGGGAGAAGAGACCCAGTACTTC
CASSSPPGEETQYF
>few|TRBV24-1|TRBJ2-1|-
TGTGCCACCAGTGATTCCTCTAGGGGCGGCGATGAGCAGTTCTTC
CATSDSSRGGDEQFF
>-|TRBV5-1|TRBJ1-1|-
TGCGCCAGCAGCTTAGGGGGAGAGAACACTGAAGCTTTCTTT
CASSLGGENTEAFF
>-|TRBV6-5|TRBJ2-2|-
TGTGCCAGCAGTACCCAGGGACACGCCACCGGGGAGCTGTTTTTT
CASSTQGHATGELFF
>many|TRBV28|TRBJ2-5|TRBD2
TGTGCCAGCAGTGCCCCCGGGGGGGTCTGGTTC
CASSAPGGVWF
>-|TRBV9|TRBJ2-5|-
TGTGCCAGCAGCGCTCGATCCGGGAGTCAAGAGACCCAGTACTTC
CASSARSGSQETQYF
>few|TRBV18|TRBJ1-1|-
TGTGCCAGCTCCTCAATGAACACTGAAGCTTTCTTT
CASSSMNTEAFF
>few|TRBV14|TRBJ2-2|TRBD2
TGTGCCAGCAGCCCACTAGCGGGACAGATGTTGAACACCGGGGAGCTGTTTTTT
CASSPLAGQMLNTGELFF
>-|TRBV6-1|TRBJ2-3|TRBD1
TGTGCCAGCAGAGCGGCCGCCGGACAGGGAACAGATACGCAGTATTTT
CASRAAAGQGTDTQYF
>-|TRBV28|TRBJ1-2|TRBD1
TGTGCCAGCAGTACCCAGGGGGCGAAGGGTGGCTACACCTTC
CASSTQGAKGGYTF
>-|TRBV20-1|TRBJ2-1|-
TGCAGTGCTAGAGACCTGAACAGGAGCTACAATGAGCAGTTCTTC
CSARDLNRSYNEQFF
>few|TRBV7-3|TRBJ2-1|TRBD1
TGTGCCAGCAGCTTACTCGGGACAGGGCAGGGCAATGAGCAGTTCTTC
CASSLLGTGQGNEQFF
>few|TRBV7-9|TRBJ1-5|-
TGTGCCAGCAGTTCAGGGACCCAGCCCCAGCATTTT
CASSSGTQPQHF
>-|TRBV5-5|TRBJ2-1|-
TGTGCCAGCAGCTCTCCCGTGTCTCTCAATGAGCAGTTCTTC
CASSSPVSLNEQFF
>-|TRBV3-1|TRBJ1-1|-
TGTGCCAGCAACGGGAGGGGTGACACTGAAGCTTTCTTT
CASNGRGDTEAFF
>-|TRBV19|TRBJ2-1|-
TGTGCCAGTAGTATCGCCCCCCTGTCCTACAATGAGCAGTTCTTC
CASSIAPLSYNEQFF
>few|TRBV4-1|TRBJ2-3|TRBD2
TGCGCCAGCAGCCAAGTATCCGGCGGGGGGACAGATACGCAGTATTTT
CASSQVSGGGTDTQYF
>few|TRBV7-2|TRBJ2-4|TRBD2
TGTGCCAGCAGCTGGGCTAGCGGGGGGGTAGCCAAAAACATTCAGTACTTC
CASSWASGGVAKNIQYF
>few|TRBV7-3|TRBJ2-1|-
TGTGCCAGCAGTCGGGGTATGGGGGGAAACCACAATGAGCAGTTCTTC
CASSRGMGGNHNEQFF
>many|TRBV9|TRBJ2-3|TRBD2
TGTGCCAGCAGCGTAGAGTGGGGGGGAACAGATACGCAGTATTTT
CASSVEWGGTDTQYF
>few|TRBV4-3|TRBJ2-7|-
TGCGCCAGCAGCCAAGTGGCCAGCGAGGCCTACGAGCAGTACTTC
CASSQVASEAYEQYF
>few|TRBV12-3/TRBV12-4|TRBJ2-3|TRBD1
TGTGCCAGCAGGGGACAGGGCACAGATACGCAGTATTTT
CASRGQGTDTQYF
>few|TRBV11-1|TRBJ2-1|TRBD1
TGTGCCAGCAGCTTGGCAGGGGGCGCGGAGCAGTTCTTC
CASSLAGGAEQFF
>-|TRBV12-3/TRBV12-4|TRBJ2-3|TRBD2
TGTGCCAGCAGTTTATGGGACTACCTGTATGAAGATACGCAGTATTTT
CASSLWDYLYEDTQYF
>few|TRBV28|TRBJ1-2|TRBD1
TGTGCCAGCAACCCGGACAGGGGGCGAGCTAACTATGGCTACACCTTC
CASNPDRGRANYGYTF
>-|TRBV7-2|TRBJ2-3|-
TGTGCCAGCAGATCAGGGGTTCGGAGCACAGATACGCAGTATTTT
CASRSGVRSTDTQYF
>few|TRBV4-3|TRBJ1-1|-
TGCGCCAGCAGCCAAGTGGCAGGGGCTTGGACTGAAGCTTTCTTT
CASSQVAGAWTEAFF
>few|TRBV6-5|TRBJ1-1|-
TGTGCCAGCAGTTACTATCGCAGGGGTTCAGCTTTCTTT
CASSYYRRGSAFF
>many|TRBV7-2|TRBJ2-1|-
TGTGCCAGCAGCTTAGAGAGGTCGGACTACAATGAGCAGTTCTTC
CASSLERSDYNEQFF
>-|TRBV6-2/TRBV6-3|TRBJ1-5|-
TGTGCCAGCAGTTACCCGGTACAGCCCCAGCATTTT
CASSYPVQPQHF
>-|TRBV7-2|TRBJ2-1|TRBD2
TGTGCCAGCAGGAAGGCGGGGACTAACAGGGAGCAGTTCTTC
CASRKAGTNREQFF
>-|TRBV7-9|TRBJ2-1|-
TGTGCCAGCAGCCCCCGGATTTTCCACAATGAGCAGTTCTTC
CASSPRIFHNEQFF
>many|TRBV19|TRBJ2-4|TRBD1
TGTGCCAGTAGTATTCAGACAGGGGGGCAGTACTTC
CASSIQTGGQYF
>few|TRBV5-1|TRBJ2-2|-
TGCGCCAGCAGCGAAGCGACGGGGCTGAACACCGGGGAGCTGTTTTTT
CASSEATGLNTGELFF
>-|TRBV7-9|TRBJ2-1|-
TGTGCCAGCAGCTTAGACCACCCTCTATACAATGAGCAGTTCTTC
CASSLDHPLYNEQFF
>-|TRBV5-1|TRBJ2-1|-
TGCGCCAGCAGCAGGGCCCTTCATGAGCAGTTCTTC
CASSRALHEQFF
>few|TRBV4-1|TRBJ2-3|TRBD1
TGCGCCAGTTCGCCTGACAGGGTCTATAATACGCAGTATTTT
CASSPDRVYNTQYF
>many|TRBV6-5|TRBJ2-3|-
TGTGCCAGCAGGGACGCGGCAGATACGCAGTATTTT
CASRDAADTQYF
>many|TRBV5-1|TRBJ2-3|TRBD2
TGCGCCAGCAGCACCTCCTTAGCGGGGGTAACAGATACGCAGTATTTT
CASSTSLAGVTDTQYF
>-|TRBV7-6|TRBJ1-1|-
TGTGCCAGCAGCCTAGCGTGGTCAGGGCTGAACACTGAAGCTTTCTTT
CASSLAWSGLNTEAFF
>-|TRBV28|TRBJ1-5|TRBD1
TGTGCCAGCAAAAGACCGGGACAGGGGGCGTTGGATGGCAATCAGCCCCAGCATTTT
CASKRPGQGALDGNQPQHF